The following is a T cell receptor (beta chain) sequence with its context. The junction does not match germline at one end; this may be a read error. CDR3 length equals 13 residues. The V gene's germline CDR1 is SSHAT and CDR2 FNYEAQ (reference sequence). The record originates from a study of blood T cell repertoires in COVID-19. Overall study: Acute-phase and convalescent COVID-19 samples originated in the United States, Italy and Spain.

In the study's own analysis: Amplification of reference gene primers was used by the study to estimate nucleated cell counts. The table came from immunoSEQ multiplex PCR; TCRdb's copy has only in-frame clones and leaves some out. D and trimming come from the DNA, and the V and J calls and clone size come from that table. The sample has roughly 260,000 clones, about 88% seen once. The source material was peripheral blood. The sequence was collected from a woman between 40 and 55 years old who had recovered from COVID-19. The chain joins TRBV7-7 to TRBJ2-3, with TRBD1 identical over 9 bases. The CDR3 loop is CASSLDRGDTQYF. DNA of the CDR3: TGTGCTAGCAGCTTGGACAGGGGAGATACGCAGTATTTT.